These 20 T cell receptor beta chains originate from one sample sequenced in a study of blood T cells in healthy people across ages. Sample-barcoded 5' priming and a J-beta primer mix drove a second PCR of about 6 to 12 cycles. Each CDR3 protein gets one entry after TCRdb re-called the 5' RACE reads with MiXCR. The repertoire holds about 640,000 distinct CDR3 sequences, 58% seen once, with 35% to 40% in the top ten. Sequencing was performed on blood. These receptors were collected from a man between 60 and 70 years old in good health.

In its sample, this clonotype was seen a few times. The V and J genes are TRBV20-1 and TRBJ1-2, with D possibly TRBD1 on 6 matching bases. Germline V lookup: CDR1 DFQATT, CDR2 SNEGSKA (reference sequence). The CDR3 totals 13 residues. The V end was cut by 3 bases, the J end by 5 bases, with 13 bases between. This CDR3 is CSASPTGIYGYTF. The CDR3 DNA sequence: TGCAGTGCTAGCCCTACAGGGATATATGGCTACACCTTC.

The chain couples TRBV9 to TRBJ1-1; no firm D call. Looked up from germline, CDR1 is SGDLS and CDR2 is YYNGEE. The CDR3 is 13 residues long. Trimming took 0 bases from V and 5 from J, leaving 8 bases between them. The CDR3 here is CASSVARRTEAFF. The CDR3 DNA sequence: TGTGCCAGCAGCGTAGCTAGGCGAACTGAAGCTTTCTTT.

This clonotype was recorded once. The chain combines TRBV5-5 with TRBJ1-1, with D unresolved. The length of the CDR3 is 14 residues. Trimming removed 2 bases at V and 0 bases at J, with 8 bases between. In germline, CDR1 is SGHKS, CDR2 YYEKEE (reference sequence). CDR3: CASSFRDLNTEAFF. DNA for the CDR3: TGTGCCAGCAGCTTTCGAGATTTGAACACTGAAGCTTTCTTT.

This clonotype was seen a handful of times. The chain employs TRBV18 and TRBJ2-1; tentative D call: TRBD2 (5 bases). Per the germline V gene, CDR1 is KGHSH and CDR2 is LQKENI. Between the trimmed V and J ends, which lost 1 base and 13 bases, there was a span of 11 bases. The length of the CDR3 is 12 residues. The CDR3 loop reads CASSPREGTQFF. The DNA of the CDR3 is TGTGCCAGCTCACCACGCGAGGGCACTCAGTTCTTC. The full variable domain, completed using reference TRBV18 and TRBJ2-1, is NAGVMQNPRHLVRRRGQEARLRCSPMKGHSHVYWYRQLPEEGLKFMVYLQKENIIDESGMPKERFSAEFPKEGPSILRIQQVVRGDSAAYFCASSPREGTQFFGPGTRLTVL.

The genes are TRBV7-2 and TRBJ2-4, with 8 bases aligning to TRBD2. The germline V gene encodes CDR1 SGHTA and CDR2 FQGNSA. Trimming removed 5 bases from V and 13 bases from J; junction bases left unmatched: 13. The CDR3 contains 14 residues. Here the CDR3 DNA reads TGTGCCAGCAGCGCCCAAAGCGGGGGAGGAGAGCAGTACTTC. Amino acid sequence: CASSAQSGGGEQYF.

The V and J genes are TRBV20-1 and TRBJ1-2, with D possibly TRBD1 on 5 matching bases. The CDR3 extends over 12 amino acids. Germline CDR1 and CDR2: DFQATT and SNEGSKA (reference sequence). Trimming took off 5 bases at V and 2 bases at J, with 9 bases between the two ends. The CDR3 loop reads CSAPRGNYGYTF. CDR3 DNA sequence: TGCAGTGCTCCTCGGGGGAACTATGGCTACACCTTC.

On this clonotype: This could be a read error, since a much larger clone is one nucleotide away. The chain uses TRBV5-1 and TRBJ1-2; D gene unclear. This CDR3 has 13 residues. The V gene's germline CDR1 is SGHRS and CDR2 YFSETQ. The CDR3 DNA sequence: TGCGCCAGCAGCTTGGCCGAGGGAGATGGCTGCACCTTC. Its protein product is CASSLAEGDGCTF.

This clonotype was detected a few times. This sequence joins TRBV5-1 and TRBJ1-6; no definite D call. This CDR3 is 16 amino acids long. The V end was cut by 1 base, the J end by 8 bases, with 16 bases between. The germline V gene encodes CDR1 SGHRS and CDR2 YFSETQ. CDR3 region: CASSLNRLGKDSPLHF. The CDR3 bases are TGCGCCAGCAGCTTGAACCGCTTGGGGAAGGATTCACCCCTCCACTTT.

The chain joins TRBV12-3 or TRBV12-4 to TRBJ2-1; possible D gene TRBD2, 5 bases. CDR3 length: 20 residues. With 7 bases removed from V and 0 bases from J, the gap between germline ends came to 28 bases. In DNA, the CDR3 is TGTGCCAGCACCTCTGTCTCTAGCAGAGATGGATTCAGCTCCTACAATGAGCAGTTCTTC. Residues: CASTSVSSRDGFSSYNEQFF.

This chain uses TRBV20-1 with TRBJ2-1; D ambiguous. V lost 0 bases, J lost 6 bases, and 15 bases lay in between. The CDR3 length is 15 residues. Germline CDR1 reads DFQATT; CDR2 reads SNEGSKA (reference sequence). DNA for the CDR3: TGCAGTGCTAGAGATCCTGCAGCATCAGTCAATGAGCAGTTCTTC. It encodes CSARDPAASVNEQFF.

This rearrangement joins TRBV20-1 to TRBJ2-3; TRBD1 matches at 8 bases. The CDR3 has 15 amino acids. With 0 bases clipped from V and 6 bases from J, the junction kept 8 bases outside the gene matches. Germline CDR1 and CDR2: DFQATT and SNEGSKA (reference sequence). The CDR3 region has the DNA TGCAGTGCTAGAGACTGGGACAGGTCCGGGGATACGCAGTATTTT. It translates to CSARDWDRSGDTQYF.

The chain carries TRBV5-1 and TRBJ1-1; 11 bases agree with TRBD1. Looked up from germline, CDR1 is SGHRS and CDR2 is YFSETQ. The CDR3 consists of 18 residues. The V and J ends lost 4 bases and 0 bases, in that order; junction bases with no gene match: 11. For the CDR3, the DNA is TGCGCCAGCAGCAAAGAAGGGACAGGGGGAGCTATGAACACTGAAGCTTTCTTT. This sequence encodes CASSKEGTGGAMNTEAFF.

The rearrangement joins TRBV7-2 to TRBJ1-1, with 7 bases lining up with TRBD1. Germline values: CDR1 SGHTA, CDR2 FQGNSA. This CDR3 region has 13 residues. The chain's CDR3 is CETRGQGNTEAFF. In DNA, the CDR3 is TGTGAAACTAGGGGGCAGGGGAACACTGAAGCTTTCTTT.

The chain has TRBV6-2 or TRBV6-3 and TRBJ1-5; D may be TRBD1 (5 bases). The CDR3 extends over 14 amino acids. Germline-derived CDR1 and CDR2 are MNHEY and SVGEGT. V was pared by 6 bases and J by 2 bases, with 11 bases between. The CDR3 DNA follows: TGTGCCAGCAGAACCTTCAGGGGCAATCAGCCCCAGCATTTT. Its protein is CASRTFRGNQPQHF.

The chain has TRBV15 and TRBJ1-1; D call uncertain. The CDR3 length is 13 residues. V was trimmed by 4 bases and J by 5 bases, leaving 11 bases between them. CDR1 LNHNV and CDR2 YYDKDF come from the germline V gene (reference sequence). CDR3 sequence (DNA): TGTGCCACCAGCATAAGGGCTGGGACTGAAGCTTTCTTT. This gives the protein CATSIRAGTEAFF.

The chain joins TRBV7-2 to TRBJ2-4; no firm D call. The J call could be wrong; TRBJ2-7 is a better fit for the DNA end. Germline CDR1 is SGHTA and CDR2 is FQGNSA. The CDR3 is 15 residues long. CDR3 sequence reads: CASSLGSVRTYEQYF. As DNA, the CDR3 is TGTGCCAGCAGCTTAGGGTCTGTCCGCACCTACGAGCAGTACTTC.

This clonotype showed up just once. V and J are TRBV7-2 and TRBJ2-1; D is unresolved. The V end lost 3 bases, the J end lost 7 bases, and 10 bases lay between the germline ends. Germline lookup yields CDR1 SGHTA and CDR2 FQGNSA. This CDR3 is 13 amino acids long. The CDR3 loop reads CASSFGVLNEQFF. Here the CDR3 DNA reads TGTGCCAGCAGCTTCGGAGTTTTGAATGAGCAGTTCTTC.

The chain carries TRBV25-1 and TRBJ2-4, with D perhaps being TRBD1 or TRBD2 (6 bases each). The J call is in doubt because the DNA end fits TRBJ2-5 better. The germline V gene has CDR1 MGHDK and CDR2 SYGVNS. This CDR3 has 14 amino acids. The CDR3 coding sequence is TGTGCCAGCAGTGTCTCACAGGGAGGCGAGACCCAGTACTTC. Translating it yields CASSVSQGGETQYF.

The chain is built from TRBV20-1 and TRBJ1-5; a weak D match, TRBD1 (6 bases). The CDR3 is made up of 14 amino acids. V lost 5 bases and J lost 7, with 18 bases in between. Germline V lookup: CDR1 DFQATT, CDR2 SNEGSKA (reference sequence). Here the CDR3 DNA reads TGCAGTGCTCCTGGGACACTGGGCGACCAGCCCCAGCATTTT. Protein product: CSAPGTLGDQPQHF.

The gene calls are TRBV27 and TRBJ1-2; D ambiguous. The CDR3 contains 14 residues. Trimming cost V 3 bases and J 0 bases, with 8 bases left between them. Germline assignment: CDR1 MNHEY and CDR2 SMNVEV (reference sequence). The CDR3 loop is CASSFTTTNYGYTF. The CDR3 nucleotides read TGTGCCAGCAGTTTCACAACTACTAACTATGGCTACACCTTC.